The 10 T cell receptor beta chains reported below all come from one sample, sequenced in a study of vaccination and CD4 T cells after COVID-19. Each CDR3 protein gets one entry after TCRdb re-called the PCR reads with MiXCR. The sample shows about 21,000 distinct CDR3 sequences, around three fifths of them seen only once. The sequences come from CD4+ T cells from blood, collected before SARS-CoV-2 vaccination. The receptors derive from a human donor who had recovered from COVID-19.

CDR3 bases: TGTGCCTCCGGGGACAGCTCCTACGAGCAGTACTTC. Its protein is CASGDSSYEQYF. The chain is built from TRBV10-3 and TRBJ2-7; 7 nucleotides line up with TRBD1. V dropped 11 bases and J dropped 0; count of bases not matched to a gene: 4. Germline values: CDR1 ENHRY, CDR2 SYGVKD. The CDR3 length is 12 residues.

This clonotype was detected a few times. This CDR3 reads CASSWHGRLYSPLHF. The DNA for the CDR3 is TGTGCCAGCAGTTGGCACGGTCGGTTGTATTCACCCCTCCACTTT. This chain links TRBV6-5 with TRBJ1-6; no reliable D call. CDR1 and CDR2 (germline): MNHEY, SVGAGI. V gave up 4 bases and J gave up 8 bases, with 15 bases separating them. The CDR3 spans 15 residues.

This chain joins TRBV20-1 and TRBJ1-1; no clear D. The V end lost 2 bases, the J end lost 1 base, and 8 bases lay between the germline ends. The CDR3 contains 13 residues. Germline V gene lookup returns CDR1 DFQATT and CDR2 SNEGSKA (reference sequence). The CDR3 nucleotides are TGCAGTGCTAGAAATCCTAAGAACACTGAAGCTTTCTTT. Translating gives CSARNPKNTEAFF.

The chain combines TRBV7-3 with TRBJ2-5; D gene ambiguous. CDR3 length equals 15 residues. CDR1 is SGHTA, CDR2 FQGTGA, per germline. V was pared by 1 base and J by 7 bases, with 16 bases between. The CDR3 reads CASSLRSPGGGTQYF. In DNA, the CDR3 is TGTGCCAGCAGCTTAAGGAGTCCAGGTGGTGGGACCCAGTACTTC.

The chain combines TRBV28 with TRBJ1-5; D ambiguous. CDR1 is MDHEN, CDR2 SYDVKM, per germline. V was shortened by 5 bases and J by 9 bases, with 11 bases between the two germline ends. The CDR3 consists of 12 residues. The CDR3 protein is CASSPPSGPQHF. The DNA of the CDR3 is TGTGCCAGCAGTCCCCCGAGTGGGCCCCAGCATTTT. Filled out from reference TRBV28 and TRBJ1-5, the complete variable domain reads DVKVTQSSRYLVKRTGEKVFLECVQDMDHENMFWYRQDPGLGLRLIYFSYDVKMKEKGDIPEGYSVSREKKERFSLILESASTNQTSMYLCASSPPSGPQHFGDGTRLSIL.

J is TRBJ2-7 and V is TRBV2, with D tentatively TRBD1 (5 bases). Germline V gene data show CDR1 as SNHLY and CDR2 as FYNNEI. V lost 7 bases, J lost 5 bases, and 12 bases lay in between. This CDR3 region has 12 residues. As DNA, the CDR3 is TGTGCCAGCACGCTTTCCAGGGACGAGCAGTACTTC. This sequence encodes CASTLSRDEQYF.

The CDR3 protein is CASSERQNMYGYTF. The DNA for the CDR3 is TGTGCCAGCAGCGAAAGACAGAACATGTATGGCTACACCTTC. This chain links TRBV7-2 with TRBJ1-2; a possible D gene is TRBD1 (5 bases). V lost 5 bases, J lost 5 bases, and 15 bases lay in between. The length of the CDR3 is 14 residues. Germline V gene data show CDR1 as SGHTA and CDR2 as FQGNSA.

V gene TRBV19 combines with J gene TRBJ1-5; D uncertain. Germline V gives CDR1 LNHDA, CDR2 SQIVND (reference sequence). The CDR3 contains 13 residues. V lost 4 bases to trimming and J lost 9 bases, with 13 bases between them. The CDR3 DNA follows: TGTGCCAGTAGTACCGGTAATAGGCTGCCCCAGCATTTT. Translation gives CASSTGNRLPQHF.

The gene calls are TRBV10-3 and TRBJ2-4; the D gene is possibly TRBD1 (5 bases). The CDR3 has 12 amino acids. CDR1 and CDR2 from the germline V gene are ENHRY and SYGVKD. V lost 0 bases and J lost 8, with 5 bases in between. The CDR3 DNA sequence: TGTGCCATCAGTGAGTCAGGGGACATTCAGTACTTC. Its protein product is CAISESGDIQYF.

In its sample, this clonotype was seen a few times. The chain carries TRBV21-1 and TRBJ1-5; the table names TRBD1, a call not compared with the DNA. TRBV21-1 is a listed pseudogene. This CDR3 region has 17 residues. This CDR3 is CASSSRRGGGPNQPQHF. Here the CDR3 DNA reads TGTGCCAGCAGCTCCCGCCGGGGGGGGGGGCCCAATCAGCCCCAGCATTTT.